These 17 T cell receptor beta chains share one sample of origin, sequenced in a study of blood T cell repertoires in COVID-19. The method was immunoSEQ multiplex PCR; TCRdb's version includes in-frame clones alone and lacks a portion of them. The table has roughly 230,000 clones, more than 75% seen once. The sequencing input was PBMCs or T cells enriched from blood (not recorded which). All receptors come from a woman aged 50 to 60 who had been exposed to COVID-19.

The CDR3 nucleotides read TGTGCCAGAAGCTTGTTCCAGGGCATCTACGAGCAGTACTTC. Translation gives CARSLFQGIYEQYF. J is TRBJ2-7 and V is TRBV5-3, with D possibly being TRBD1 (5 bases). TRBV5-3 is given ORF status, its function remaining uncertain. The CDR3 spans 14 residues. The V end lost 1 base, the J end lost 3 bases, and 11 bases lay between the germline ends.

This clone has only one observation. This rearrangement joins TRBV6-6 to TRBJ2-4; a possible D gene is TRBD1 (6 bases). The germline CDR1 and CDR2 sequences are MNHNY and SVGAGI (reference sequence). The CDR3 extends over 14 amino acids. V was trimmed by 5 bases and J by 0 bases, leaving 8 bases between them. The CDR3 DNA sequence: TGTGCCAGCAGTACGGGACAAGCCAAAAACATTCAGTACTTC. Its protein is CASSTGQAKNIQYF.

CDR3 loop: CASSLSIRGAPNSPLHF. DNA for the CDR3: TGTGCCAGCAGCTTATCAATTCGCGGGGCGCCCAATTCACCCCTCCACTTT. The V gene is TRBV11-2, the J gene TRBJ1-6; D is possibly TRBD1 (5 bases). The CDR3 has 17 residues. Germline V lookup: CDR1 SGHAT, CDR2 FQNNGV. V lost 2 bases, J lost 7 bases, and 18 bases lay in between.

V and J are TRBV5-1 and TRBJ2-2; D may be TRBD2 (5 bases). Between the trimmed V and J ends, which lost 0 bases and 7 bases, there was a span of 16 bases. CDR3 size: 16 residues. Germline CDR1 SGHRS, CDR2 YFSETQ. Here the CDR3 reads CASSLAVGSRGGELFF. CDR3 nucleotide sequence: TGCGCCAGCAGCTTGGCCGTTGGCAGTCGGGGCGGGGAGCTGTTTTTT. Full variable domain (remainder filled in from reference TRBV5-1 and TRBJ2-2): KAGVTQTPRYLIKTRGQQVTLSCSPISGHRSVSWYQQTPGQGLQFLFEYFSETQRNKGNFPGRFSGRQFSNSRSEMNVSTLELGDSALYLCASSLAVGSRGGELFFGEGSRLTVL.

Concerning this clone itself: One junction end disagrees with the germline gene, perhaps due to a read error. The chain has TRBV18 and TRBJ2-1; 9 bases agree with TRBD2. Germline values: CDR1 KGHSH, CDR2 LQKENI. The CDR3 is made up of 16 amino acids. CDR3 coding DNA: TGTGCCAGCTCACCTATCGGGACTAGCTCCGACAATGAGCAGTTCTTC. It yields the protein CASSPIGTSSDNEQFF.

V is TRBV11-2 and J is TRBJ1-1; no firm D call. Germline CDR1 reads SGHAT; CDR2 reads FQNNGV. V lost 5 bases and J 6 bases, leaving 13 bases between the germline ends. The CDR3 loop spans 13 amino acids. The CDR3 region has the DNA TGTGCCAGCAGCCTACTGGCGGTACCTGAAGCTTTCTTT. Its protein is CASSLLAVPEAFF.

This chain connects TRBV5-1 to TRBJ2-1; perhaps TRBD1 as D (5 bases). Trimming took 1 base from V and 4 from J, leaving 6 bases between them. The CDR3 is 13 residues long. The germline V gene has CDR1 SGHRS and CDR2 YFSETQ. CDR3 region: CASSLPGYNEQFF. CDR3 coding DNA: TGCGCCAGCAGCTTGCCAGGGTACAATGAGCAGTTCTTC.

This chain uses TRBV2 with TRBJ1-1, with 7 bases fitting TRBD1. V trimming: 6 bases; J trimming: 8 bases; junction bases outside the gene matches: 3. In germline, CDR1 is SNHLY, CDR2 FYNNEI. The CDR3 contains 11 residues. CDR3: CASSLDREAFF. CDR3 DNA: TGTGCCAGCAGCCTGGACAGGGAAGCTTTCTTT. The whole variable domain, filled in from reference TRBV2 and TRBJ1-1, reads EPEVTQTPSHQVTQMGQEVILRCVPISNHLYFYWYRQILGQKVEFLVSFYNNEISEKSEIFDDQFSVERPDGSNFTLKIRSTKLEDSAMYFCASSLDREAFFGQGTRLTVV.

The J gene is TRBJ2-2, the V gene TRBV19; a possible D gene is TRBD1 (5 bases). This CDR3 region has 13 residues. Deletions cut 10 bases from V and 5 bases from J, with 14 bases between. CDR1 and CDR2 from the germline V gene are LNHDA and SQIVND (reference sequence). The CDR3: CATRQIATGELFF. DNA for the CDR3: TGTGCCACCCGACAGATAGCAACCGGGGAGCTGTTTTTT.

This chain connects TRBV7-9 to TRBJ1-1; a weak D match, TRBD1 (6 bases). With 7 bases removed from V and 3 bases from J, the gap between germline ends came to 18 bases. In germline, CDR1 is SEHNR, CDR2 FQNEAQ (reference sequence). This CDR3 spans 15 amino acids. The CDR3 spells CASTPRGGRDTEAFF. The DNA for the CDR3 is TGTGCCAGCACCCCGAGGGGGGGCAGGGACACTGAAGCTTTCTTT.

The chain has TRBV10-3 and TRBJ1-4, with TRBD1 matching over 7 bases. This CDR3 comprises 15 residues. V shed 4 bases, J shed 0 bases, and the junction held 2 bases outside the gene matches. Germline V gene lookup returns CDR1 ENHRY and CDR2 SYGVKD. The CDR3 nucleotides read TGTGCCATCAGTGCAGGGGGTGCAACTAATGAAAAACTGTTTTTT. Amino acid sequence: CAISAGGATNEKLFF.

This clone came up once. This chain joins TRBV3-1 (or the pseudogene TRBV3-2) and TRBJ1-2; TRBD1 is a possible D gene (6 bases). Trimming left V 4 bases short and J 8 bases short, with 11 bases between. CDR3 length equals 12 residues. CDR1 is LGHDT, CDR2 YNNKEL, per germline (reference sequence). The CDR3 is CASSPGGRGYTF. The CDR3 DNA is TGTGCCAGCAGCCCGGGGGGCAGGGGCTACACCTTC.

The DNA for the CDR3 is TGTGCCAGCACCCCGTTTTTAATAGGACTAGCGGAGACCTACGAGCAGTACTTC. Protein: CASTPFLIGLAETYEQYF. This chain links TRBV7-8 with TRBJ2-7; 10 positions agree with TRBD2. Germline V gene data show CDR1 as SGHVS and CDR2 as FQNEAQ. V shed 7 bases, J shed 2 bases, and the junction held 17 bases outside the gene matches. This CDR3 spans 18 amino acids.

The rearrangement uses TRBV6-5 and TRBJ2-2, with D unclear. The CDR3 is 13 amino acids. Germline CDR1 MNHEY, CDR2 SVGAGI. The V and J ends lost 9 bases and 0 bases respectively, with 8 bases between them. CDR3 in amino acids: CARGSPNTGELFF. CDR3 in DNA: TGTGCCAGGGGCTCGCCGAACACCGGGGAGCTGTTTTTT.

The chain links TRBV5-5 to TRBJ2-7; tentative D call: TRBD1 (6 bases). Deletions cut 0 bases from V and 6 bases from J, with 16 bases between. CDR1 SGHKS and CDR2 YYEKEE come from the germline V gene (reference sequence). The CDR3 is made up of 15 amino acids. Here the CDR3 reads CASSLESPQGSEQYF. CDR3 coding DNA: TGTGCCAGCAGCTTGGAGTCTCCTCAGGGGTCCGAGCAGTACTTC. The full variable domain, with the rest looked up from reference TRBV5-5 and TRBJ2-7, is DAGVTQSPTHLIKTRGQQVTLRCSPISGHKSVSWYQQVLGQGPQFIFQYYEKEERGRGNFPDRFSARQFPNYSSELNVNALLLGDSALYLCASSLESPQGSEQYFGPGTRLTVT.

The CDR3 protein is CATSRVRGGQETQYF. In nucleotides, the CDR3 is TGCGCCACTAGTCGAGTTCGAGGAGGTCAAGAGACCCAGTACTTC. The chain is built from TRBV10-1 and TRBJ2-5; D might be TRBD2 (5 bases). V was cut by 10 bases and J by 2 bases, with 20 bases left in between. This CDR3 spans 15 amino acids. The V gene's germline CDR1 is WNHNN and CDR2 SYGVQD (reference sequence).

This clone was counted between two and nine times. The chain couples TRBV6-5 to TRBJ2-7, with D unresolved. Trimming left V 5 bases short and J 0 bases short, with 8 bases between. Germline-derived CDR1 and CDR2 are MNHEY and SVGAGI. This CDR3 region has 13 residues. CDR3: CASSRLSSYEQYF. CDR3 nucleotides: TGTGCCAGCAGTAGACTGAGCTCCTACGAGCAGTACTTC.